The 25 T cell receptor beta chains listed next were all sequenced from one sample in a study of blood T cell repertoires in COVID-19. TCRdb keeps only in-frame clones here, not all; method: immunoSEQ multiplex PCR. The table includes more than 100,000 clones, approximately 90% detected once. Sequenced: peripheral blood. The receptors here all came from an older man with active COVID-19.

The chain carries TRBV28 and TRBJ2-3; D gene ambiguous. CDR1 MDHEN and CDR2 SYDVKM come from the germline V gene. The CDR3 is 15 residues long. V lost 7 bases to trimming and J lost 0 bases, with 14 bases between them. The CDR3 sequence: CASIPLRHSTDTQYF. CDR3 nucleotides: TGTGCCAGCATTCCTTTGCGGCATAGCACAGATACGCAGTATTTT.

The V and J genes are TRBV28 and TRBJ1-1; D is ambiguous. The V and J ends lost 2 bases and 4 bases respectively, with 14 bases between them. The germline V gene has CDR1 MDHEN and CDR2 SYDVKM. The CDR3 is made up of 15 amino acids. In DNA, the CDR3 is TGTGCCAGCAGTTTAGCGTGGAGGGTGGGCACTGAAGCTTTCTTT. As protein: CASSLAWRVGTEAFF.

This chain uses TRBV6-2 or TRBV6-3 with TRBJ2-3; no clear D gene. The CDR3 covers 14 residues. Per germline, CDR1 MNHEY and CDR2 SVGEGT. The V end was cut by 2 bases, the J end by 0 bases, with 6 bases between. As DNA, the CDR3 is TGTGCCAGCAGTTACGGGCAGAGCACAGATACGCAGTATTTT. Its translation is CASSYGQSTDTQYF.

The gene calls are TRBV27 and TRBJ2-3; 11 bases map to TRBD2. The J segment lost 5 bases and the V segment lost 6 bases, leaving 7 bases of the junction unmatched. Germline values: CDR1 MNHEY, CDR2 SMNVEV (reference sequence). This CDR3 has 15 amino acids. CDR3 nucleotides: TGTGCCAGCAGCAATAGCGGGAGGGCCGTAGATACGCAGTATTTT. Protein sequence: CASSNSGRAVDTQYF.

The CDR3: CASSRGGKLITEAFF. CDR3 sequence (DNA): TGCGCCAGCAGCCGTGGGGGCAAGTTGATCACTGAAGCTTTCTTT. The V and J genes are TRBV5-1 and TRBJ1-1; tentatively, D is TRBD1 (6 bases). CDR3 length equals 15 residues. Trimming stripped 4 bases from V and 4 bases from J, with 17 bases between. Germline assignment: CDR1 SGHRS and CDR2 YFSETQ. The full variable domain, rest sourced from reference TRBV5-1 and TRBJ1-1, is KAGVTQTPRYLIKTRGQQVTLSCSPISGHRSVSWYQQTPGQGLQFLFEYFSETQRNKGNFPGRFSGRQFSNSRSEMNVSTLELGDSALYLCASSRGGKLITEAFFGQGTRLTVV.

This chain joins TRBV10-3 and TRBJ2-3; weak D call: TRBD1 (6 bases). The germline V gene encodes CDR1 ENHRY and CDR2 SYGVKD. The CDR3 length is 12 residues. The V end lost 6 bases, the J end lost 4 bases, and 8 bases lay between the germline ends. CDR3 sequence (DNA): TGTGCCATCAGCAGGGGCTCAGATACGCAGTATTTT. It specifies CAISRGSDTQYF.

The chain links TRBV28 to TRBJ2-1; TRBD2 is a possible D gene (6 bases). V lost 9 bases and J 2 bases, leaving 17 bases between the germline ends. This CDR3 spans 15 amino acids. Germline V gives CDR1 MDHEN, CDR2 SYDVKM. The DNA of the CDR3 is TGTGCCAGTTGGTCTGGGGCGGGACCCTACAATGAGCAGTTCTTC. Translating it yields CASWSGAGPYNEQFF.

As to this clone: Other DNA sequences in this specimen translate into the identical CDR3. The chain couples TRBV5-1 to TRBJ1-1; D remains unclear. This CDR3 has 13 amino acids. Trimming removed 4 bases from V and 0 bases from J, with 7 bases in between. Germline V gives CDR1 SGHRS, CDR2 YFSETQ. CDR3 sequence (DNA): TGCGCCAGCAGCCTTCAGATGAACACTGAAGCTTTCTTT. Its protein is CASSLQMNTEAFF.

This chain uses TRBV28 with TRBJ1-2, with 12 bases that match TRBD1. CDR1 is MDHEN, CDR2 SYDVKM, per germline. This CDR3 has 15 residues. V trimming: 6 bases; J trimming: 8 bases; junction bases outside the gene matches: 10. CDR3 sequence reads: CASSPTRDRGRGYTF. In DNA form, the CDR3 reads TGTGCCAGCAGCCCCACCCGGGACAGGGGGCGAGGCTACACCTTC.

The rearrangement links TRBV5-1 to TRBJ1-1; 9 nucleotides agree with TRBD1. The junction had 3 bases not matched to a gene; V was cut back by 4 bases and J by 5 bases. The CDR3 covers 13 residues. Per germline, CDR1 SGHRS and CDR2 YFSETQ. The CDR3 spells CASSPDRGTEAFF. CDR3 sequence (DNA): TGCGCCAGCAGCCCGGACAGGGGAACTGAAGCTTTCTTT.

The rearrangement joins TRBV28 to TRBJ1-3; the D gene is possibly TRBD1 (5 bases). This CDR3 spans 16 amino acids. Trimming cost V 3 bases and J 0 bases, with 12 bases left between them. Germline values: CDR1 MDHEN, CDR2 SYDVKM. In DNA, the CDR3 is TGTGCCAGCAGTTTTGGGGGGACTAGCTCTGGAAACACCATATATTTT. It specifies CASSFGGTSSGNTIYF.

The chain links TRBV29-1 to TRBJ2-7; 13 positions agree with TRBD2. The length of the CDR3 is 15 residues. V lost 2 bases, J lost 2 bases, and 3 bases stayed unmatched. Germline CDR1 reads SQVTM; CDR2 reads ANQGSEA. CDR3 sequence: CSVETSGRAPYEQYF. The CDR3 DNA is TGCAGCGTTGAAACTAGCGGGAGGGCCCCCTACGAGCAGTACTTC.

This clone was counted between two and nine times. V usage is TRBV19 and J usage is TRBJ1-5, with 8 bases that match TRBD1. There are 16 residues in the CDR3. CDR1 is LNHDA, CDR2 SQIVND, per germline (reference sequence). V dropped 4 bases and J dropped 5; count of bases not matched to a gene: 10. The CDR3 region is CASSNPGQGYDQPQHF. The CDR3 nucleotides read TGTGCCAGTAGTAACCCCGGACAGGGCTATGATCAGCCCCAGCATTTT.

The V call is TRBV5-1, the J call TRBJ1-2; D perhaps matches TRBD1 (6 bases). Deletions cut 3 bases from V and 0 bases from J, with 9 bases between. The CDR3 is 14 residues long. The germline V gene has CDR1 SGHRS and CDR2 YFSETQ. The CDR3 nucleotides read TGCGCCAGCAGCTCGACAGGTACTAACTATGGCTACACCTTC. Protein sequence: CASSSTGTNYGYTF.

The rearrangement joins TRBV19 to TRBJ1-1, with D uncertain. V was pared by 10 bases and J by 8 bases, with 14 bases between. This CDR3 has 11 amino acids. The germline CDR1 and CDR2 sequences are LNHDA and SQIVND (reference sequence). Here the CDR3 DNA reads TGTGCCACCCGTACCGGAGTCGAAGCTTTCTTT. It is translated as CATRTGVEAFF.

J is TRBJ1-6 and V is TRBV28; 8 bases align to TRBD1. Trimming took 6 bases from V and 7 from J; bases not matched to a gene: 5. Germline loops: CDR1 MDHEN, CDR2 SYDVKM. This CDR3 has 14 amino acids. CDR3 in amino acids: CASRPRGRNSPLHF. CDR3 in DNA: TGTGCCAGCAGACCCAGGGGGCGCAATTCACCCCTCCACTTT.

The rearrangement uses TRBV28 and TRBJ2-7, with 7 bases matching TRBD1. CDR3 size: 15 residues. The trim removed 5 bases at V and 6 bases at J, leaving 13 bases unmatched. CDR1 is MDHEN and CDR2 is SYDVKM in the germline V gene. The CDR3 DNA sequence: TGTGCCAGCAGTGGCGCCTCGACAGGGAGCGGCGAGCAGTACTTC. It translates to CASSGASTGSGEQYF.

This clone was seen only once. J is TRBJ1-2 and V is TRBV27; D is possibly TRBD1 (5 bases). Trimming pared 6 bases from V and 8 bases from J, leaving 25 bases between. CDR3 size: 16 residues. Germline-derived CDR1 and CDR2 are MNHEY and SMNVEV (reference sequence). CDR3 residues: CASSTSSSLGAPGYTF. In DNA, the CDR3 is TGTGCCAGCAGCACTTCTTCTTCCCTTGGGGCGCCAGGCTACACCTTC.

This clone was found once. The rearrangement links TRBV11-2 to TRBJ2-5; unclear D gene. The CDR3 is made up of 16 amino acids. The germline CDR1 and CDR2 sequences are SGHAT and FQNNGV. The V and J ends lost 5 bases and 2 bases respectively, with 18 bases between them. The CDR3 DNA reads as TGTGCCAGCAGCCCTACCCGCGTCGGTGCGCAAGAGACCCAGTACTTC. Translating it yields CASSPTRVGAQETQYF.

This CDR3 reads CASSETGQGYTGELFF. Here the CDR3 DNA reads TGTGCCAGCAGTGAAACGGGACAGGGGTACACCGGGGAGCTGTTTTTT. The gene calls are TRBV25-1 and TRBJ2-2; 10 bases line up with TRBD1. V dropped 2 bases and J dropped 3; count of bases not matched to a gene: 3. The CDR3 is 16 residues long. Germline CDR1 is MGHDK and CDR2 is SYGVNS.

This rearrangement joins TRBV4-1 to TRBJ1-1; D remains ambiguous. CDR1 is MGHRA, CDR2 YSYEKL, per germline. The CDR3 totals 13 residues. V lost 5 bases and J 3 bases, leaving 10 bases between the germline ends. The CDR3 bases are TGCGCCAGCAGCACCCGACGGGACACTGAAGCTTTCTTT. This codes for CASSTRRDTEAFF.

V is TRBV9 and J is TRBJ2-7; 8 positions agree with TRBD1. V was pared by 0 bases and J by 5 bases, with 4 bases of the junction left unmatched. CDR3 length: 14 residues. CDR1 and CDR2 (germline): SGDLS, YYNGEE. The CDR3: CASSVADRGHEQYF. In DNA form, the CDR3 reads TGTGCCAGCAGCGTAGCTGACAGGGGTCACGAGCAGTACTTC.

This chain links TRBV30 with TRBJ2-7; maybe TRBD2 (5 bases). Trimming left V 7 bases short and J 2 bases short, with 12 bases between. CDR1 is GTSNPN and CDR2 is SVGIG in the germline V gene (reference sequence). The CDR3 sequence is 12 residues long. For the CDR3, the DNA is TGTGCCTCACGGACGGGGACCTACGAGCAGTACTTC. It is translated as CASRTGTYEQYF.

Note on this clone: Other DNA sequences of this sample code for an identical CDR3. The rearrangement links TRBV11-2 to TRBJ2-7; weak D call: TRBD2 (5 bases). This CDR3 has 13 amino acids. Germline V gives CDR1 SGHAT, CDR2 FQNNGV. Deletions cut 5 bases from V and 0 bases from J, with 8 bases between. The CDR3 here is CASSGGPSYEQYF. The CDR3 DNA reads as TGTGCCAGCAGCGGAGGCCCCTCCTACGAGCAGTACTTC.

This chain connects TRBV28 to TRBJ2-2, with a possible D match to TRBD1 (6 bases). V lost 7 bases to trimming and J lost 7 bases, with 10 bases between them. The CDR3 sequence is 12 residues long. The germline CDR1 and CDR2 sequences are MDHEN and SYDVKM. CDR3 in DNA: TGTGCCAGCACAGGGGAAATCGGGGAGCTGTTTTTT. Encoded protein: CASTGEIGELFF.